Sequencing of this T cell receptor (beta chain) was carried out in a study of T cells after yellow fever vaccination (dated by TCRdb to 2018 to 2020). About the study as a whole: The SMART-Seq v4 Ultra Low Input RNA kit was used to prepare libraries from fractions with low cell numbers. To follow T-cell clones before and after both primary and booster YFV17D yellow fever vaccination, bulk TCR alpha and beta repertoires underwent longitudinal sequencing. Two healthy male donors, one aged 18 to 30 and one aged 30 to 40 years, were included in the cohort. Blood samples were taken at several timepoints before and after primary and secondary immunization, and bulk PBMC replicates and cell subsets were isolated. The paper as a whole reports these results and caveats: Most clones expanded after primary vaccination (96% of CD4 and roughly 90% of CD8) were re-detected after the booster, suggesting that broad memory maintenance occurred. The secondary T-cell response was weaker than the primary response but faster, peaking on day 5 instead of day 15. FACS-sorted repertoires could contain abundant contaminating clonotypes from the bulk population, so computational filtering was required. A small fraction of clonotypes appeared in both the CD4 and CD8 compartments, likely as a result of convergent recombination. The study included only a couple of donors, which limits how far the findings can be generalized.

The meaning of the sample's treatment or condition label: live attenuated yellow fever vaccine strain. At each blood-draw timepoint, two biological replicates of bulk PBMCs were collected. A standard Ficoll-Paque protocol was used to isolate PBMCs from peripheral blood. RNA was extracted with TriZol from bulk PBMCs, CD4 and CD8 fractions, and dextramer-positive and dextramer-negative fractions. TCR cDNA was made using 5'RACE template switching, a step that added a universal primer site and unique molecular identifiers. Priming of cDNA synthesis was performed from both the TCR alpha and TCR beta constant segments. Two PCR steps were used to amplify libraries, with sample barcodes and sequencing adapters being added in the second step. Sequencing of libraries was done on Illumina HiSeq 2500 (2x100 bp) or NovaSeq (2x150 bp). As for the authors' bioinformatics: Reads were demultiplexed and collapsed into UMI consensus sequences with MIGEC, and V(D)J alignment was performed with MiXCR. Using edgeR on replicate PBMC samples, clonotypes were called vaccine-responding if FDR was below 0.01 and the log2 fold change was above 5 up to day 15. Bulk clonotypes were assigned CD4 or CD8 identity according to which sequenced CD4 or CD8 repertoire held them at higher abundance. Clones were called with MiXCR by TCRdb after fastp trimmed the public reads at Q25, and only in-frame beta chains were retained. When rows share a CDR3 protein, they turn into one entry using the most common DNA and genes. The V and J calls reflect TCRdb's pipeline rather than the authors' work. The sample table contains 500,000 to 650,000 distinct CDR3 sequences; only one count was recorded for 9% to 15% of them. Jointly, the top ten make up around 14% of the sample.

CDR1 and CDR2, per the germline V gene (reference sequence), are DFQATT and SNEGSKA. Including cysteine and phenylalanine, the CDR3 has 17 amino acids. This entry keeps only the CDR3 DNA: 51 bases, framed from base 1. Notes on this clonotype: Its antigen is not yet known. Mismatch with germline at one junction end may stem from a read error.

Here the sequenced sample was PBMCs, taken on the day of the yellow fever booster vaccination. This TCR was recovered from a man aged 30-40 years who received the YFV17D yellow fever vaccine. The sequence links TRBV20-1 to TRBJ2-3, with TRBD1 matching 9 junction bases. CDR3 sequence: CCARDWTGTGITDTQYF. The DNA sequence is TGCTGTGCTAGAGATTGGACCGGGACAGGGATAACAGATACGCAGTATTTT.